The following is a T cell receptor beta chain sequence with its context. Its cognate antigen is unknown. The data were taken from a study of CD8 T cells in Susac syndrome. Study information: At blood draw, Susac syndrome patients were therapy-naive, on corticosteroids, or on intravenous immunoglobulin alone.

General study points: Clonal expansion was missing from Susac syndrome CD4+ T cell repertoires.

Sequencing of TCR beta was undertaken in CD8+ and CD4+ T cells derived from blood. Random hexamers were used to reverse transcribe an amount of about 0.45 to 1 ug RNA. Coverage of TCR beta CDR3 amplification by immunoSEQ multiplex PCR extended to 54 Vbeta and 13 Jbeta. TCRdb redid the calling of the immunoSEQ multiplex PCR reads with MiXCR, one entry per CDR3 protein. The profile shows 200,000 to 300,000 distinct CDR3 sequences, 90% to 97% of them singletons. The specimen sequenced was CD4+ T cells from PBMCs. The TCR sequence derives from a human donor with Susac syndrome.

In DNA, the CDR3 is TGTGCCAGCAGCTTAGTAGTAGCGGGGCTGAATGAGCAGTTCTTC. It translates to CASSLVVAGLNEQFF. The chain couples TRBV7-9 to TRBJ2-1, with 8 bases lining up with TRBD2. The CDR3 contains 15 residues. Unmatched junction bases numbered 6, after V lost 1 base and J lost 7 bases. Per germline, CDR1 SEHNR and CDR2 FQNEAQ (reference sequence).